This T cell receptor beta chain was captured by sequencing in a study of vaccination and CD4 T cells after COVID-19. Described treatment: roughly nine-day PBMC culture with coronavirus spike peptide pools or control peptides (ViraFEST assay). The absence of any prior SARS-CoV-2 infection in healthy vaccine recipients was confirmed by nucleocapsid antibody tests that came back negative both before and after vaccination. Note on this clonotype: Its target is not known.

At the Johns Hopkins FTIC core, DNA taken from cultured CD4+ T cells was sequenced by way of the Oncomine TCR Beta short-read assay. TCRdb reprocessed the PCR reads via MiXCR and lists one record per CDR3 protein. The repertoire holds some 19,000 distinct CDR3 sequences, with around 62% as singletons. The germline V gene has CDR1 SEHNR and CDR2 FQNEAQ (reference sequence). The CDR3 has 16 residues. V trimming: 1 base; J trimming: 3 bases; junction bases outside the gene matches: 4. The specimen comprised CD4+ T cells from blood, cultured in vitro, sampled before SARS-CoV-2 vaccination. The receptor was isolated from a human donor who received a COVID-19 vaccine. The V and J genes are TRBV7-9 and TRBJ2-1; 9 bases align to TRBD2. The CDR3 DNA reads TGTGCCAGCAGCTTAGTATCACTAGCGGGCTACAATGAGCAGTTCTTC. The encoded protein is CASSLVSLAGYNEQFF.